The entry below describes one T cell receptor beta chain. Its antigen is not identified. The assay was immunoSEQ multiplex PCR, and TCRdb's table has in-frame clones only and misses some. Of over 100,000 clones listed, around 90% are singletons. This sample was taken from a study of T cell responses to AZD1222 COVID-19 vaccine. General observations from the study: Per reports, nearly half of all spike-specific TCRs target regions that are unmutated in variants.

The germline V gene has CDR1 SEHNR and CDR2 FQNEAQ (reference sequence). Unmatched junction bases numbered 3, after V lost 5 bases and J lost 0 bases. This CDR3 is built from 14 residues. V gene TRBV7-9 combines with J gene TRBJ1-1; TRBD1 matches at 7 bases. Material: peripheral blood, obtained on day 0 of AZD1222 vaccination. This clonotype originated in an adult in good health. The CDR3: CASSLGQMNTEAFF. The CDR3 DNA reads TGTGCCAGCAGCCTGGGACAGATGAACACTGAAGCTTTCTTT.